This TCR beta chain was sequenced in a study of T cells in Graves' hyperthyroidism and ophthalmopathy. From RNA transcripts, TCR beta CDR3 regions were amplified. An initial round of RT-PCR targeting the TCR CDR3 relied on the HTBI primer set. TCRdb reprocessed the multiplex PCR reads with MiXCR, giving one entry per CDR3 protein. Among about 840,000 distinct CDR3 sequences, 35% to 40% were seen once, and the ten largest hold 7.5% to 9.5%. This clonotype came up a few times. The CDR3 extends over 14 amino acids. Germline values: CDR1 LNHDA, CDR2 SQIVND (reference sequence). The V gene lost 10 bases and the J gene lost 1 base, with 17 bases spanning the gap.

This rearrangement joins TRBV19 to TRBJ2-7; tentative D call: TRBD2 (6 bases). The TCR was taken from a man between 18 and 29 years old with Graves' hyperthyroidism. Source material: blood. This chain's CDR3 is CAIRVAGRSYEQYF. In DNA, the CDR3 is TGTGCCATCCGAGTGGCGGGAAGGTCCTACGAGCAGTACTTC.